Below, 23 T cell receptor beta chains from the same sample are listed, as sequenced in a study of tumor-infiltrating lymphocytes in localized non-small cell lung cancer (dated by TCRdb to 2020 to 2022). Library method: the immunoSEQ multiplex PCR assay. TCRdb provides this immuneACCESS table in a form limited to in-frame rearrangements. Some clones are lacking; in checked studies, under half of them reflect an unresolved V gene, and why the rest are absent is not known. The sample table shows around 15,000 clones, and 80% are seen once. The ten biggest clones cover 10% of the sample. The material sequenced was uninvolved lung tissue not adjacent to the tumor. The receptors were sampled from a human donor with non-small cell lung cancer.

This chain links TRBV11-3 with TRBJ2-4; weak D call: TRBD2 (5 bases). CDR3 length equals 13 residues. The germline V gene has CDR1 SGHNT and CDR2 YENEEA. V lost 4 bases and J 6 bases, leaving 10 bases between the germline ends. CDR3 in amino acids: CASSSGRGNIQYF. As DNA, the CDR3 is TGTGCCAGCAGCTCAGGACGGGGAAACATTCAGTACTTC.

The chain joins TRBV5-6 to TRBJ1-2, with 9 positions matching TRBD1. The trim removed 2 bases at V and 8 bases at J, leaving 7 bases unmatched. The germline V gene encodes CDR1 SGHDT and CDR2 YYEEEE. CDR3 length: 14 residues. CDR3 loop: CASSLQGAFRGYTF. As DNA, the CDR3 is TGTGCCAGCAGCTTACAGGGGGCCTTCCGGGGCTACACCTTC.

The V and J genes are TRBV27 and TRBJ2-7, with D perhaps matching TRBD1 or TRBD2 (5 bases each). The CDR3 is 17 amino acids. CDR1 is MNHEY, CDR2 SMNVEV, per germline (reference sequence). Trimming cost V 2 bases and J 0 bases, with 17 bases left between them. The CDR3 DNA follows: TGTGCCAGCAGTTTAGGTCGGGCTGGGACGGACTCCTACGAGCAGTACTTC. As protein: CASSLGRAGTDSYEQYF.

The J gene is TRBJ2-7, the V gene TRBV18; D might be TRBD2 (5 bases). The germline gives CDR1 KGHSH, CDR2 LQKENI. The CDR3 contains 13 residues. Trimming left V 1 base short and J 2 bases short, with 6 bases between. CDR3 in amino acids: CASSPQGAYEQYF. The CDR3 bases are TGTGCCAGCTCACCACAGGGAGCCTACGAGCAGTACTTC.

The chain couples TRBV6-6 to TRBJ2-7, with D unresolved. CDR3 size: 12 residues. Deletions cut 8 bases from V and 0 bases from J, with 8 bases between. The V gene's germline CDR1 is MNHNY and CDR2 SVGAGI (reference sequence). The CDR3 DNA sequence: TGTGCCAGCGGCAGAATCTCCTACGAGCAGTACTTC. This codes for CASGRISYEQYF.

This clone was observed once. The genes are TRBV5-6 and TRBJ2-7; D is ambiguous. In germline, CDR1 is SGHDT, CDR2 YYEEEE. The length of the CDR3 is 12 residues. Trimming pared 1 base from V and 5 bases from J, leaving 7 bases between. In DNA, the CDR3 is TGTGCCAGCAGCTTGTACGGTGACGAGCAGTACTTC. Translating gives CASSLYGDEQYF.

This clone was seen a handful of times. This rearrangement joins TRBV20-1 to TRBJ1-2, with D unclear. The CDR3 covers 11 residues. Germline values: CDR1 DFQATT, CDR2 SNEGSKA (reference sequence). The DNA of the CDR3 is TGCAGCCCTCGGAGCGCAGGCGGCTACACCTTC. Translated, it gives CSPRSAGGYTF.

J is TRBJ2-5 and V is TRBV7-6; D is perhaps TRBD1 (8 bases). The CDR3 has 16 amino acids. Germline V CDR1 and CDR2: SGHVS, FNYEAQ. With 4 bases removed from V and 3 bases from J, the gap between germline ends came to 18 bases. The CDR3 DNA reads TGTGCCAGCAGCTCCTCCCGGACAGGGAGGGAAGAGACCCAGTACTTC. Residues: CASSSSRTGREETQYF.

The chain carries TRBV6-5 and TRBJ2-7, with 7 bases that match TRBD2. With 0 bases clipped from V and 0 bases from J, the junction kept 2 bases outside the gene matches. The germline CDR1 and CDR2 sequences are MNHEY and SVGAGI. This CDR3 is 15 amino acids long. The CDR3 DNA sequence: TGTGCCAGCAGTTACTCGGGGGGGAACTCCTACGAGCAGTACTTC. Translation: CASSYSGGNSYEQYF.

The rearrangement links TRBV5-1 to TRBJ1-2; 8 bases fit TRBD1. Germline CDR1 and CDR2: SGHRS and YFSETQ. Germline trimming cut 1 base from V and 4 bases from J; bases unmatched to any gene: 6. This CDR3 comprises 15 residues. CDR3 in DNA: TGCGCCAGCAGCTTGATTCAGGGGGCTATCTATGGCTACACCTTC. This encodes CASSLIQGAIYGYTF.

This clone was observed a few times. The rearrangement uses TRBV5-1 and TRBJ1-5; 8 bases line up with TRBD1. This CDR3 has 15 residues. Germline V gene lookup returns CDR1 SGHRS and CDR2 YFSETQ. V trimming: 4 bases; J trimming: 2 bases; junction bases outside the gene matches: 5. DNA of the CDR3: TGCGCCAGCAGCCTTACAGGGGGTGGCAATCAGCCCCAGCATTTT. Translating it yields CASSLTGGGNQPQHF.

The CDR3 DNA reads as TGTGCCAGCAGATCAGGGGGCGTCGGGGGAAGTCAGCCCCAGCATTTT. Its protein is CASRSGGVGGSQPQHF. The V gene is TRBV27, the J gene TRBJ1-5, with 8 bases aligning to TRBD1. The CDR3 has 16 amino acids. With 6 bases clipped from V and 6 bases from J, the junction kept 13 bases outside the gene matches. The V gene's germline CDR1 is MNHEY and CDR2 SMNVEV (reference sequence).

V usage is TRBV27 and J usage is TRBJ1-1; D unclear. Trimming stripped 2 bases from V and 6 bases from J, with 13 bases between. The germline V gene has CDR1 MNHEY and CDR2 SMNVEV (reference sequence). The CDR3 extends over 14 amino acids. In DNA form, the CDR3 reads TGTGCCAGCAGTTTACGCGGGTTGAATCCTGAAGCTTTCTTT. It translates to CASSLRGLNPEAFF.

The J gene is TRBJ2-7, the V gene TRBV6-6; D unresolved. The CDR3 is made up of 14 amino acids. The V end lost 6 bases, the J end lost 0 bases, and 12 bases lay between the germline ends. CDR1 and CDR2 from the germline V gene are MNHNY and SVGAGI (reference sequence). CDR3 nucleotides: TGTGCCAGCAGCCGAACAGCGAGCTCCTACGAGCAGTACTTC. This gives the protein CASSRTASSYEQYF.

This clone was recorded once. The chain couples TRBV28 to TRBJ2-7; 8 nucleotides align to TRBD1. Germline V lookup: CDR1 MDHEN, CDR2 SYDVKM. This CDR3 is built from 16 residues. V lost 6 bases, J lost 1 base, and 11 bases stayed unmatched. The CDR3 DNA is TGTGCCAGCAGCCCTCCAGGGGGCGCCCAGTCCTACGAGCAGTACTTC. This translates into CASSPPGGAQSYEQYF.

This clone was seen a handful of times. V is TRBV27 and J is TRBJ1-1; D gene unclear. Between the trimmed V and J ends, which lost 3 bases and 2 bases, there was a span of 7 bases. The V gene's germline CDR1 is MNHEY and CDR2 SMNVEV (reference sequence). CDR3 length equals 13 residues. CDR3 bases: TGTGCCAGCAGTTTGTACAGTAACACTGAAGCTTTCTTT. Protein product: CASSLYSNTEAFF.

The chain couples TRBV15 to TRBJ1-4, with 8 bases that match TRBD1. After removal of 5 bases from V and 5 bases from J, the junction contained 13 bases not matched to a gene. This CDR3 contains 17 residues. Per the germline V gene, CDR1 is LNHNV and CDR2 is YYDKDF (reference sequence). DNA of the CDR3: TGTGCCACCAGCTCGCACTACGGACAGGGAGAGAATGAAAAACTGTTTTTT. It translates to CATSSHYGQGENEKLFF.

In this sample, this clone turned up once. This rearrangement joins TRBV29-1 to TRBJ1-2; D is perhaps TRBD1 (5 bases). The V and J ends lost 3 bases and 6 bases respectively, with 20 bases between them. Germline CDR1 is SQVTM and CDR2 is ANQGSEA. The CDR3 is 15 residues long. The CDR3 coding sequence is TGCAGCGTTGATACATTCGGGGGTGGCTGGAATGGCTACACCTTC. It codes for CSVDTFGGGWNGYTF.

The chain carries TRBV7-2 and TRBJ1-1; D might be TRBD1 (6 bases). This CDR3 spans 14 amino acids. Between the trimmed V and J ends, which lost 3 bases and 8 bases, there was a span of 16 bases. Germline V gene sequence: CDR1 SGHTA, CDR2 FQGNSA. The CDR3 DNA follows: TGTGCCAGCAGCTTTAGGTACACGGGGGCAGAAGCTTTCTTT. Translation: CASSFRYTGAEAFF.

CDR3 amino acids: CASSNTRDPESPYGYTF. As DNA, the CDR3 is TGTGCCAGCAGCAACACCCGGGACCCCGAATCCCCATATGGCTACACCTTC. The rearrangement links TRBV9 to TRBJ1-2, with D possibly being TRBD1 (5 bases). This CDR3 is built from 17 residues. Trimming left V 4 bases short and J 5 bases short, with 24 bases between. Germline V CDR1 and CDR2: SGDLS, YYNGEE.

The rearrangement uses TRBV5-1 and TRBJ2-2, with D perhaps given as TRBD1 or TRBD2 (5 bases each). CDR3 size: 16 residues. The V end lost 5 bases, the J end lost 4 bases, and 18 bases lay between the germline ends. From germline, CDR1 is SGHRS and CDR2 YFSETQ. Written as DNA, the CDR3 is TGCGCCAGCAGTCGGGACCACAACCTCGGCACCGGGGAGCTGTTTTTT. This sequence encodes CASSRDHNLGTGELFF.

The V gene is TRBV2, the J gene TRBJ2-5; TRBD1 matches 10 bases. CDR1 is SNHLY and CDR2 is FYNNEI in the germline V gene. The junction had 6 bases not matched to a gene; V was cut back by 6 bases and J by 2 bases. The CDR3 has 15 amino acids. CDR3 in amino acids: CASRMTGGYQETQYF. CDR3 DNA: TGTGCCAGCAGAATGACAGGGGGCTATCAAGAGACCCAGTACTTC.

The CDR3 nucleotides are TGTGCCAGCAGCCGAACCGGGGAGACCCAGTACTTC. This encodes CASSRTGETQYF. The chain joins TRBV7-2 to TRBJ2-5, with unresolved D. Trimming took 5 bases from V and 5 from J, leaving 9 bases between them. Looked up from germline, CDR1 is SGHTA and CDR2 is FQGNSA. This CDR3 spans 12 amino acids.